What follows are 2 T cell receptor beta chains derived from one specimen sequenced in a study of early T cells in non-severe SARS-CoV-2 infection. TCRdb re-analysed the 5' RACE reads in MiXCR, keeping a single row per CDR3 protein. The profile shows about 60,000 distinct CDR3 sequences, over 8% of them singletons. The source material was whole blood. Receptor source: an adult who was a healthcare worker with PCR-confirmed SARS-CoV-2 infection or an uninfected control (not recorded which).

This clonotype was detected a few times. The chain has TRBV18 and TRBJ1-1, with D unresolved. The CDR3 contains 13 residues. Trimming took 4 bases from V and 6 from J, leaving 12 bases between them. Germline CDR1 reads KGHSH; CDR2 reads LQKENI. CDR3: CASSRTSGAEAFF. CDR3 in DNA: TGTGCCAGCTCACGGACCTCTGGCGCTGAAGCTTTCTTT.

This clonotype occurred a few times. V and J are TRBV7-2 and TRBJ2-2; perhaps TRBD2 as D (6 bases). The V gene lost 5 bases and the J gene lost 7 bases, with 17 bases spanning the gap. Germline lookup yields CDR1 SGHTA and CDR2 FQGNSA. The CDR3 contains 15 residues. CDR3 protein: CASSPSTGEYGELFF. In DNA, the CDR3 is TGTGCCAGCAGCCCGAGTACGGGAGAGTACGGGGAGCTGTTTTTT.